The clone carrying this T cell receptor beta chain was detected once. The sample belongs to a study of blood T cell repertoires in COVID-19. For the study at large: PBMCs, B-cell-depleted T cells, or T cells were the source of the cDNA or gDNA that made up the material.

The junction had 9 bases not matched to a gene; V was cut back by 4 bases and J by 7 bases. Germline values: CDR1 MNHNS, CDR2 SASEGT. This CDR3 comprises 16 residues. Produced via immunoSEQ multiplex PCR; TCRdb's table is partial and in-frame only. The profile shows about 200,000 clones, around 87% of them singletons. Sequencing was carried out using peripheral blood. The receptor's source is a man aged 55 to 70 who had recovered from COVID-19. J is TRBJ1-4 and V is TRBV6-1, with 10 bases identical to TRBD1. The CDR3 reads CASSGRTGGWGEKLFF. CDR3 bases: TGTGCCAGCAGTGGCCGGACAGGGGGGTGGGGTGAAAAACTGTTTTTT.